This entry describes one TCR beta chain. The sample belongs to a study of control samples from healthy donors and cancer patients. The V gene lost 6 bases and the J gene lost 9 bases, with 15 bases spanning the gap. The CDR3 spans 14 residues. Germline CDR1 and CDR2: SEHNR and FQNEAQ (reference sequence). Assay: immunoSEQ multiplex PCR; the TCRdb copy retains only in-frame clones and omits some. The table records approximately 180,000 clones, approximately 92% of them present only once. Sequencing used blood. This clonotype was obtained from a woman between 40 and 50 years old in good health. The gene calls are TRBV7-9 and TRBJ1-6, with D possibly being TRBD1 (5 bases). In DNA, the CDR3 is TGTGCCAGCAGTTCTAGCAGGGAGGGTTCACCCCTCCACTTT. It encodes CASSSSREGSPLHF.